The sequence of this T cell receptor beta chain was determined in a study of cytomegalovirus exposure and HLA in healthy donors. Study-wide results and caveats: A likely sequencing artifact accounted for one observed cluster of highly shared sequence variants. HLA alleles showed associations with 15,000 to 20,000 TCR beta sequences in a later analysis, at a 0.05 false discovery rate. Cytomegalovirus status, reportedly, was diagnosed with high specificity and sensitivity by the classifier.

These donors, healthy bone marrow donors, were studied. Vbeta (60) and Jbeta (13) primers were used in the PCR. Repertoires were generated with immunoSEQ multiplex PCR, while TCRdb's copy carries only in-frame clones and drops some. There are tens of thousands of clones in the sample, with under 3% held by the top ten. The CDR3 extends over 15 amino acids. Deletions cut 0 bases from V and 0 bases from J, with 6 bases between. Germline CDR1 is MGHRA and CDR2 is YSYEKL. About this clone itself: No antigen is known for it.

This receptor was identified in a man aged 40-49 years in good health and CMV-seronegative. V is TRBV4-1 and J is TRBJ1-3, with D uncertain. Sequencing input: PBMCs. The CDR3 reads CASSQDYSSGNTIYF. Written as DNA, the CDR3 is TGCGCCAGCAGCCAAGATTACAGCTCTGGAAACACCATATATTTT.